The 16 T cell receptor beta chains below were found in one sample sequenced in a study of cytomegalovirus exposure and HLA in healthy donors. Amplification used 60 Vbeta primers and 13 Jbeta primers. Assay used: immunoSEQ multiplex PCR; TCRdb lists only in-frame clones, some missing. Here the sample spans over 150,000 clones, roughly four fifths being singletons. Sequencing was performed on PBMCs. Receptors originate from a woman between 25 and 40 years old in good health and CMV-seropositive.

This chain links TRBV5-4 with TRBJ2-1, with 14 bases that match TRBD2. CDR1 SGHNT and CDR2 YYREEE come from the germline V gene (reference sequence). The CDR3 is 17 residues long. The junction had 6 bases not matched to a gene; V was cut back by 1 base and J by 6 bases. This CDR3 reads CASSLSGTSGSFNEQFF. CDR3 in DNA: TGTGCCAGCAGCTTGTCGGGGACTAGCGGGAGCTTCAATGAGCAGTTCTTC. Full variable domain (missing parts from reference TRBV5-4 and TRBJ2-1): ETGVTQSPTHLIKTRGQQVTLRCSSQSGHNTVSWYQQALGQGPQFIFQYYREEENGRGNFPPRFSGLQFPNYSSELNVNALELDDSALYLCASSLSGTSGSFNEQFFGPGTRLTVL.

The CDR3: CASSLVQGNQPQHF. CDR3 DNA: TGTGCCAGCAGTTTAGTACAGGGCAATCAGCCCCAGCATTTT. V usage is TRBV27 and J usage is TRBJ1-5; weak D call: TRBD1 (5 bases). Germline V gives CDR1 MNHEY, CDR2 SMNVEV (reference sequence). Trimming took 2 bases from V and 2 from J, leaving 7 bases between them. The CDR3 is 14 amino acids.

This chain links TRBV7-2 with TRBJ2-2, with 10 bases aligning to TRBD2. The J segment lost 4 bases and the V segment lost 5 bases, leaving 7 bases of the junction unmatched. This CDR3 comprises 16 residues. Germline CDR1 SGHTA, CDR2 FQGNSA. The CDR3 DNA sequence: TGTGCCAGCAGCGTTGACTCTAGCGGGGGCACCGGGGAGCTGTTTTTT. Its translation: CASSVDSSGGTGELFF.

This clone appeared once. This chain links TRBV5-4 with TRBJ1-5; the match to TRBD1 covers 8 bases. The germline gives CDR1 SGHNT, CDR2 YYREEE (reference sequence). The CDR3 sequence is 17 residues long. V lost 1 base to trimming and J lost 3 bases; unmatched junction nucleotides: 9. The CDR3 DNA follows: TGTGCCAGCAGCTTGTACTTGGCGACAGGGGACAATCAGCCCCAGCATTTT. It specifies CASSLYLATGDNQPQHF.

This clone was detected only once. V gene TRBV28 combines with J gene TRBJ1-2; D is undetermined. This CDR3 has 13 amino acids. The germline CDR1 and CDR2 sequences are MDHEN and SYDVKM. V dropped 7 bases and J dropped 4 bases, with 13 bases sitting between them. The CDR3 DNA follows: TGTGCCAGCACCGTGACACCAACCTATGGCTACACCTTC. The encoded protein is CASTVTPTYGYTF.

This clone was detected only a few times. As DNA, the CDR3 is TGTGCCAGCAGTGAAAGGTCGGGAGGGCCAGACGAGCAGTACTTC. This gives the protein CASSERSGGPDEQYF. This sequence joins TRBV6-1 and TRBJ2-5; 8 positions match TRBD2. The J call may be in error: the DNA end matches TRBJ2-7 better. Looked up from germline, CDR1 is MNHNS and CDR2 is SASEGT. The CDR3 length is 15 residues.

The chain employs TRBV2 and TRBJ2-1; a possible D gene is TRBD2 (5 bases). This CDR3 has 16 amino acids. The germline gives CDR1 SNHLY, CDR2 FYNNEI. V was trimmed by 7 bases and J by 6 bases, leaving 22 bases between them. The CDR3 nucleotides are TGTGCCAGCAACGAGCGGTCGTCGCACCTGGGCAATGAGCAGTTCTTC. Its translation: CASNERSSHLGNEQFF.

The J gene is TRBJ2-5, the V gene TRBV27; maybe TRBD1 (6 bases). The end of the DNA fits TRBJ2-7 better, so the J call may be wrong. Germline CDR1 MNHEY, CDR2 SMNVEV (reference sequence). The CDR3 spans 14 residues. CDR3 residues: CATRPINRVHEQYF. The DNA for the CDR3 is TGTGCCACCCGACCCATAAACAGGGTCCACGAGCAGTACTTC.

This sequence joins TRBV19 and TRBJ1-4, with a tentative D call TRBD1 (6 bases). This CDR3 is built from 14 residues. The V gene's germline CDR1 is LNHDA and CDR2 SQIVND (reference sequence). Between the trimmed V and J ends, which lost 4 bases and 7 bases, there was a span of 13 bases. CDR3 coding DNA: TGTGCCAGTAGTAATGCAGGGGTGGGTGAAAAACTGTTTTTT. Encoded protein: CASSNAGVGEKLFF.

This chain uses TRBV11-2 with TRBJ2-3; D perhaps matches TRBD2 (6 bases). Germline CDR1 SGHAT, CDR2 FQNNGV. The CDR3 covers 15 residues. Trimming took 1 base from V and 0 from J, leaving 8 bases between them. The CDR3 DNA follows: TGTGCCAGCAGCTTAGTAGGGACTAGCACAGATACGCAGTATTTT. It specifies CASSLVGTSTDTQYF.

This clone was observed a single time. The V call is TRBV28, the J call TRBJ2-7; 12 bases are a match to TRBD1. Germline-derived CDR1 and CDR2 are MDHEN and SYDVKM. Trimming cost V 7 bases and J 5 bases; bases outside gene matches: 9. The CDR3 spans 15 residues. Written as DNA, the CDR3 is TGTGCCAGCAATGACCCGGGACAGGGGGCCCACGAGCAGTACTTC. It yields the protein CASNDPGQGAHEQYF. The full variable domain, completed using reference TRBV28 and TRBJ2-7, is DVKVTQSSRYLVKRTGEKVFLECVQDMDHENMFWYRQDPGLGLRLIYFSYDVKMKEKGDIPEGYSVSREKKERFSLILESASTNQTSMYLCASNDPGQGAHEQYFGPGTRLTVT.

This clone was observed a single time. The J gene is TRBJ1-1, the V gene TRBV2; 11 bases match TRBD1. V lost 9 bases to trimming and J lost 5 bases; unmatched junction nucleotides: 11. This CDR3 has 15 amino acids. Germline values: CDR1 SNHLY, CDR2 FYNNEI. The CDR3 nucleotides read TGTGCCAGTCCGGGACAGGGGGGAGAAGTAACTGAAGCTTTCTTT. Protein: CASPGQGGEVTEAFF.

V and J are TRBV6-1 and TRBJ1-1; 8 positions agree with TRBD1. Germline CDR1 and CDR2: MNHNS and SASEGT. The CDR3 is 15 amino acids. The junction had 15 bases not matched to a gene; V was cut back by 10 bases and J by 5 bases. CDR3 sequence reads: CANTVLQGGGTEAFF. CDR3 DNA sequence: TGTGCCAACACCGTTCTACAGGGGGGGGGTACTGAAGCTTTCTTT.

The V and J genes are TRBV5-4 and TRBJ2-7; no clear D gene. Deletions cut 1 base from V and 4 bases from J, with 6 bases between. Germline V CDR1 and CDR2: SGHNT, YYREEE (reference sequence). The CDR3 extends over 12 amino acids. The CDR3 DNA reads as TGTGCCAGCAGCTTGTTCCCTTACGAGCAGTACTTC. Translation: CASSLFPYEQYF. Together with reference TRBV5-4 and TRBJ2-7, the CDR3 gives the full variable domain: ETGVTQSPTHLIKTRGQQVTLRCSSQSGHNTVSWYQQALGQGPQFIFQYYREEENGRGNFPPRFSGLQFPNYSSELNVNALELDDSALYLCASSLFPYEQYFGPGTRLTVT.

This chain uses TRBV18 with TRBJ2-3, with D tentatively TRBD1 (5 bases). The CDR3 loop spans 17 amino acids. The V end lost 0 bases, the J end lost 2 bases, and 15 bases lay between the germline ends. In germline, CDR1 is KGHSH, CDR2 LQKENI. CDR3 region: CASSPPRTSTTTDTQYF. DNA for the CDR3: TGTGCCAGCTCACCACCGCGGACAAGTACAACCACAGATACGCAGTATTTT.

The chain is built from TRBV28 and TRBJ2-5, with D maybe TRBD2 (6 bases). Germline V CDR1 and CDR2: MDHEN, SYDVKM. CDR3 size: 13 residues. V was shortened by 2 bases and J by 5 bases, with 9 bases between the two germline ends. The CDR3 bases are TGTGCCAGCAGTTTAGGCGGGACTGAGACCCAGTACTTC. Protein: CASSLGGTETQYF. The variable domain in full, completed from reference TRBV28 and TRBJ2-5, reads DVKVTQSSRYLVKRTGEKVFLECVQDMDHENMFWYRQDPGLGLRLIYFSYDVKMKEKGDIPEGYSVSREKKERFSLILESASTNQTSMYLCASSLGGTETQYFGPGTRLLVL.